A selection of T cell receptor beta chains follows, all from one sample in a study of OX40 agonist ivuxolimab in advanced cancers. Using immunoSEQ multiplex PCR, the repertoire was profiled, and TCRdb retains in-frame clones only, with some absent. The sample yields nearly 80,000 clones, approximately 84% seen once. The sample was CD4+ or CD8+ T cells sorted from blood, taken in a trial of the OX40 agonist ivuxolimab. Every receptor here comes from an adult with an advanced solid tumor such as melanoma, head and neck, liver or kidney cancer. The CDR3 runs from the conserved cysteine through the conserved F or W. A D gene is named only where the DNA matches it firmly. Size values are once, few and many counts, or a class for expanded clones, and some rows have none.

-	TRBV19	TRBJ1-2	-	TGTGCCAGTAGTAAAGGGCCCGACGGCTACACCTTC	CASSKGPDGYTF
once	TRBV2	TRBJ1-2	-	TGTGCCAGTAACCTCGAAGGCGTCGGGGGCTACACCTTC	CASNLEGVGGYTF
-	TRBV18	TRBJ2-7	TRBD1	TGTGCCAGCTCAACTCGACAGGGGTACCACGAGCAGTACTTC	CASSTRQGYHEQYF
few	TRBV6-1	TRBJ1-5	-	TGTGCCAGCGCCTTTAGTGATCAGCCCCAGCATTTT	CASAFSDQPQHF
-	TRBV7-2	TRBJ2-7	-	TGTGCCAGCAGCTCTCGACGGGGCTACGAGCAGTACTTC	CASSSRRGYEQYF
-	TRBV5-4	TRBJ2-1	TRBD2	TGTGCCAGCAGCCCCGGGACTAGCGGGTTCAATGAGCAGTTCTTC	CASSPGTSGFNEQFF
-	TRBV10-3	TRBJ2-1	-	TGTGCCATCAGTGAGTCGAAAACGGGAGTGACCTACAATGAGCAGTTCTTC	CAISESKTGVTYNEQFF
-	TRBV5-4	TRBJ1-1	-	TGTGCCAGCAGCGCGACAGGGAACACTGAAGCTTTCTTT	CASSATGNTEAFF
-	TRBV5-4	TRBJ1-4	TRBD1	TGTGCCAGCAGCCAGACAGGGTCCAATGAAAAACTGTTTTTT	CASSQTGSNEKLFF
-	TRBV6-1	TRBJ1-2	-	TGTGCCAGCAGTGAATCGGCTGCCCAGGGCTATGGCTACACCTTC	CASSESAAQGYGYTF